Detailed here is one TCR beta chain. The antigen is not known. Making use of molecular barcodes, quantitative 5'-RACE generated TCR beta libraries. TCRdb recomputed calls from the 5' RACE reads with MiXCR, one row per CDR3 protein. The table has hundreds of thousands of distinct CDR3 sequences, about 12% seen once; the top ten hold more than 0.5%. These data are taken from a study of CD8 T cells in ankylosing spondylitis. General observations from the study: Reports of some motif variants in reactive arthritis synovial fluid and blood predate this one. Within ankylosing spondylitis blood, a TCR beta motif made up of eight or nine highly homologous variants appeared to be characteristic. Within matched ankylosing spondylitis synovial fluid, disease-linked clones were reportedly significantly enriched.

J lost 2 bases, V lost 4 bases, and 11 bases had no gene match. The germline V gene encodes CDR1 MGHRA and CDR2 YSYEKL. The CDR3 totals 16 residues. This TCR derives from a male donor with ankylosing spondylitis. This sequence joins TRBV4-1 and TRBJ2-7, with 7 bases identical to TRBD2. Sequenced: blood, either unsorted or a sorted T cell fraction (not recorded which). CDR3 nucleotide sequence: TGCGCCAGCAGCCGCCATTGGCGGGAGTTGACCTACGAGCAGTACTTC. Translated: CASSRHWRELTYEQYF.